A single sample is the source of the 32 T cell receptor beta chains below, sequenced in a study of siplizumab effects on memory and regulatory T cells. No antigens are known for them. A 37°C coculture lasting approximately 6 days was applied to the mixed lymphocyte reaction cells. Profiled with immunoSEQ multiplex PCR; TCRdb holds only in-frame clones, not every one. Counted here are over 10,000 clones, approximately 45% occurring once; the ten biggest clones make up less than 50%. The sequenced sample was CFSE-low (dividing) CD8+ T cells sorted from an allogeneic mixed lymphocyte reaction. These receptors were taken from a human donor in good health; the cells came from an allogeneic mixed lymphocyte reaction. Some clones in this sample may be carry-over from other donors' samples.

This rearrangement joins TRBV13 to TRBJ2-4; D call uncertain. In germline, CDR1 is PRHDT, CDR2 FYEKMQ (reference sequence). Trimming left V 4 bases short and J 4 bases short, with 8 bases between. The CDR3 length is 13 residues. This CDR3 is CASSSGSKNIQYF. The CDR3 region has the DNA TGTGCCAGCAGCTCAGGAAGTAAAAACATTCAGTACTTC.

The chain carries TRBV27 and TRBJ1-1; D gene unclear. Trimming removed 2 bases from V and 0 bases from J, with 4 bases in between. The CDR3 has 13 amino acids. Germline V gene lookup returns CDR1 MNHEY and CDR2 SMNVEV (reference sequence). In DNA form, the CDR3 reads TGTGCCAGCAGTTTAGGGCTGAACACTGAAGCTTTCTTT. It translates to CASSLGLNTEAFF.

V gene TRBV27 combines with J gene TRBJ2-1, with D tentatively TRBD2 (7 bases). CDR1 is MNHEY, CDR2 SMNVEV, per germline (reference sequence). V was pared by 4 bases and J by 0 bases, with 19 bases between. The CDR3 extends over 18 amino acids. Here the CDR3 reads CASSWGGAGHFSYNEQFF. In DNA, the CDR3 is TGTGCCAGCAGTTGGGGGGGGGCCGGACACTTCTCCTACAATGAGCAGTTCTTC.

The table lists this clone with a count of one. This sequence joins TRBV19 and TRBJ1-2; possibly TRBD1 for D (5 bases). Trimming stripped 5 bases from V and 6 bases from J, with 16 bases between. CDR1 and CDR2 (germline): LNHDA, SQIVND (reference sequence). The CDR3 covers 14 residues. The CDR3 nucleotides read TGTGCCAGTAGTCCCCAAGGATGGGGCGATGGCTACACCTTC. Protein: CASSPQGWGDGYTF.

The CDR3 region has the DNA TGTGCCAGCAGCCTGATAGGGGGTAGCCTTGGCTACACCTTC. This codes for CASSLIGGSLGYTF. The chain has TRBV4-2 and TRBJ1-2; possibly TRBD1 for D (6 bases). With 4 bases removed from V and 7 bases from J, the gap between germline ends came to 16 bases. Looked up from germline, CDR1 is LGHNA and CDR2 is YNFKEQ. CDR3 size: 14 residues.

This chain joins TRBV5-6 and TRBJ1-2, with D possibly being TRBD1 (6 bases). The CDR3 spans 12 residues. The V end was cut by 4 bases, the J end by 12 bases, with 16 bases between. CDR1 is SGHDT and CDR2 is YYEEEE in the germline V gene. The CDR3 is CASSPRGFGHTF. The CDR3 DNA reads TGTGCCAGCAGCCCGAGGGGGTTTGGGCACACCTTC.

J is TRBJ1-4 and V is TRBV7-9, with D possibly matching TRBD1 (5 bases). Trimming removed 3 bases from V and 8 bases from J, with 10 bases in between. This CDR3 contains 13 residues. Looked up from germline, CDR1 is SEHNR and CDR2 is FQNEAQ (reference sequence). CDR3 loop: CASSFSGGEKLFF. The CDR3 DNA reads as TGTGCCAGCAGCTTTAGCGGGGGGGAAAAACTGTTTTTT.

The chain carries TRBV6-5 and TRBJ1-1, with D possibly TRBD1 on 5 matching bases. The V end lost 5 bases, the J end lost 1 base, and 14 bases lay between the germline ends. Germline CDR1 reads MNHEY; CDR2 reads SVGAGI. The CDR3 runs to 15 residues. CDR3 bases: TGTGCCAGCAGTCTCTCCCCGGGGCCGAACACTGAAGCTTTCTTT. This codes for CASSLSPGPNTEAFF.

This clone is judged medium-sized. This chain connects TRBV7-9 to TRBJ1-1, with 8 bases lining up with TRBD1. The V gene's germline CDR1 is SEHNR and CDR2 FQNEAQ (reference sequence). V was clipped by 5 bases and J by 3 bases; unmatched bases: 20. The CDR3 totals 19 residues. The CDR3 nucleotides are TGTGCCAGCAGCCCAGCGATCGTTATAGGACAGGGTCACCACACTGAAGCTTTCTTT. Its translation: CASSPAIVIGQGHHTEAFF. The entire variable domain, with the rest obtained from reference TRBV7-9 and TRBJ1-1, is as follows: DTGVSQNPRHKITKRGQNVTFRCDPISEHNRLYWYRQTLGQGPEFLTYFQNEAQLEKSRLLSDRFSAERPKGSFSTLEIQRTEQGDSAMYLCASSPAIVIGQGHHTEAFFGQGTRLTVV.

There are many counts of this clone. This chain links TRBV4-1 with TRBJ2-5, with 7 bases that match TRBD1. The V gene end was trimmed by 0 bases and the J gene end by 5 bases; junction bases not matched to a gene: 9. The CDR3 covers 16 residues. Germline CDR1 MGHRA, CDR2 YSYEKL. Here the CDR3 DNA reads TGCGCCAGCAGCCAAGAGCCTGGCACAGGGGTTGAGACCCAGTACTTC. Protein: CASSQEPGTGVETQYF.

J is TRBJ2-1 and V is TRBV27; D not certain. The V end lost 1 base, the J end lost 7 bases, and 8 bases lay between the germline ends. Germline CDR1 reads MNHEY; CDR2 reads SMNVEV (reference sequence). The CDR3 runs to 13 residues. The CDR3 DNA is TGTGCCAGCAGTTTATTCAGCTTTAATGAGCAGTTCTTC. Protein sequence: CASSLFSFNEQFF.

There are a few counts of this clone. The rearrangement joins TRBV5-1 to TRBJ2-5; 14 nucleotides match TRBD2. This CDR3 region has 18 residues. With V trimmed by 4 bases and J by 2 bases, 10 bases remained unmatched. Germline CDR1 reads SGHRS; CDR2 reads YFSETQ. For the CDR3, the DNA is TGCGCCAGCAGCGTTCCCGAGGGACTAGCGGGGGTGCAAGAGACCCAGTACTTC. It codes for CASSVPEGLAGVQETQYF.

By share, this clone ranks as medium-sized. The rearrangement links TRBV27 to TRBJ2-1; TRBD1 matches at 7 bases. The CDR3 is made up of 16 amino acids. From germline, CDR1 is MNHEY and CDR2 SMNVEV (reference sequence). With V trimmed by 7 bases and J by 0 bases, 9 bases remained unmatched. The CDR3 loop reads CASIPLGQSSYNEQFF. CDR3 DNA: TGTGCCAGCATACCCTTGGGACAGAGCTCCTACAATGAGCAGTTCTTC.

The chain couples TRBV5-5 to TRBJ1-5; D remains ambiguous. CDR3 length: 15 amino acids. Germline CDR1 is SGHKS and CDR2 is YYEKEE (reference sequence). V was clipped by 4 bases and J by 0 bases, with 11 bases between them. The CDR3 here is CASSHYVNSNQPQHF. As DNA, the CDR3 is TGTGCCAGCAGCCATTACGTAAATAGCAATCAGCCCCAGCATTTT. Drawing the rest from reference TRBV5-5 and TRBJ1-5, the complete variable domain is DAGVTQSPTHLIKTRGQQVTLRCSPISGHKSVSWYQQVLGQGPQFIFQYYEKEERGRGNFPDRFSARQFPNYSSELNVNALLLGDSALYLCASSHYVNSNQPQHFGDGTRLSIL.

The DNA of the CDR3 is TGTGCCAGTAGTTCTTTAGGGGGGGATGGGGCTTTCTTT. Its protein is CASSSLGGDGAFF. The chain links TRBV19 to TRBJ1-1, with TRBD1 as a possible D gene (6 bases). The CDR3 is 13 residues long. Germline V lookup: CDR1 LNHDA, CDR2 SQIVND (reference sequence). Trimming cost V 5 bases and J 11 bases, with 18 bases left between them. The full variable domain, its missing parts supplied by reference TRBV19 and TRBJ1-1, is DGGITQSPKYLFRKEGQNVTLSCEQNLNHDAMYWYRQDPGQGLRLIYYSQIVNDFQKGDIAEGYSVSREKKESFPLTVTSAQKNPTAFYLCASSSLGGDGAFFGQGTRLTVV.

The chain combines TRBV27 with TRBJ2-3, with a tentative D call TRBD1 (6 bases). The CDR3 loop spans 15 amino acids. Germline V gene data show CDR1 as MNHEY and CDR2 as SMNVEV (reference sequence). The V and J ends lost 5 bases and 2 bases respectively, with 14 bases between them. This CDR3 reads CASSPYRADTDTQYF. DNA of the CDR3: TGTGCCAGCAGTCCCTACAGGGCCGACACAGATACGCAGTATTTT.

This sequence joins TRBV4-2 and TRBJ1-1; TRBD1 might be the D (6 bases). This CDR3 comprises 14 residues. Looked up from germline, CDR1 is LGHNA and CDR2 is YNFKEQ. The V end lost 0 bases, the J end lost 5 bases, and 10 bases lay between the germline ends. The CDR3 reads CASSQDWRGTEAFF. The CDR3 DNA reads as TGTGCCAGCAGCCAAGATTGGAGGGGGACTGAAGCTTTCTTT.

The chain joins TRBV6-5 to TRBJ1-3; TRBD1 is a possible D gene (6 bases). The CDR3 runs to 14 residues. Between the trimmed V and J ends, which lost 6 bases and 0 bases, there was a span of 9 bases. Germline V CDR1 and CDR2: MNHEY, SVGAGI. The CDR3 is CASSWTVSGNTIYF. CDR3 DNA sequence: TGTGCCAGCAGCTGGACAGTCTCTGGAAACACCATATATTTT.

CDR3 bases: TGCGCCAGCAGCCAAGAGAGCAATGAGCAGTTCTTC. As protein: CASSQESNEQFF. The chain has TRBV4-1 and TRBJ2-1, with no clear D. From germline, CDR1 is MGHRA and CDR2 YSYEKL. The CDR3 runs to 12 residues. The germline V and J ends were trimmed by 0 bases and 6 bases, with 3 bases remaining between them.

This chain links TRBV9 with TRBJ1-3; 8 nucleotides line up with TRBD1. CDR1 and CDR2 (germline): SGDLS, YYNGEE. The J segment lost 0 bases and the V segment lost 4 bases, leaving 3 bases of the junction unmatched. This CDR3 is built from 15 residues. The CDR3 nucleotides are TGTGCCAGCAGCACCGGGACAGGCTCTGGAAACACCATATATTTT. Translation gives CASSTGTGSGNTIYF. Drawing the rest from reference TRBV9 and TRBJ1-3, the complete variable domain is DSGVTQTPKHLITATGQRVTLRCSPRSGDLSVYWYQQSLDQGLQFLIQYYNGEERAKGNILERFSAQQFPDLHSELNLSSLELGDSALYFCASSTGTGSGNTIYFGEGSWLTVV.

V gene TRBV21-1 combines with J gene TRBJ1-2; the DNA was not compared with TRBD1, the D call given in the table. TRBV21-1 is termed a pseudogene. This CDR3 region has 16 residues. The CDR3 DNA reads TGTGCCAGCAGCATTAGTAGCAGGGGGCGCGCCTATGGCTACACCTTC. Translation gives CASSISSRGRAYGYTF.

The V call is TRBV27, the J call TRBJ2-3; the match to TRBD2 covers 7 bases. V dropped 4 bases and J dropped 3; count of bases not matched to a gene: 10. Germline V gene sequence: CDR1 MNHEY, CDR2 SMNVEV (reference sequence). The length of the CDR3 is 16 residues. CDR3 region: CASSYYFGGETDTQYF. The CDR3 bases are TGTGCCAGCAGTTATTACTTTGGGGGGGAAACAGATACGCAGTATTTT.

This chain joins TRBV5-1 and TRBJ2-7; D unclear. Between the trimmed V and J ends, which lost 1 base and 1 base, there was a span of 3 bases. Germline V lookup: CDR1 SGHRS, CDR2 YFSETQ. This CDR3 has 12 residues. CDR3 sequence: CASSLNSYEQYF. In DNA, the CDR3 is TGCGCCAGCAGCTTGAATTCCTACGAGCAGTACTTC.

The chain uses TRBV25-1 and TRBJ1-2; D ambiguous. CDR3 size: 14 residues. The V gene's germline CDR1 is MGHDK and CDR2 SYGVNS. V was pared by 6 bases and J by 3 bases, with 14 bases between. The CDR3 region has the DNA TGTGCCAGCAGAAGACTCGAAGAGGACTATGGCTACACCTTC. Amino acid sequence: CASRRLEEDYGYTF.

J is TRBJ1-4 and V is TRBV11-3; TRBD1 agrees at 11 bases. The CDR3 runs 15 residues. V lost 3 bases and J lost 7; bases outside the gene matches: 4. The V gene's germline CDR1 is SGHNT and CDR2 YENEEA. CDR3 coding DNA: TGTGCCAGCAGCTTCCCGGGACAGGGGGTTGAAAAACTGTTTTTT. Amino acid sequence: CASSFPGQGVEKLFF.

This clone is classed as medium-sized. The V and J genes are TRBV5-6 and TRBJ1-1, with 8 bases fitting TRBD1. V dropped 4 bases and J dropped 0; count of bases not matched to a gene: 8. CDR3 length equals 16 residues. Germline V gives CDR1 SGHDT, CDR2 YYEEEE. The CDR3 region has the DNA TGTGCCAGCAGCCAAGACAGGGGATGGATGAACACTGAAGCTTTCTTT. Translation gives CASSQDRGWMNTEAFF.

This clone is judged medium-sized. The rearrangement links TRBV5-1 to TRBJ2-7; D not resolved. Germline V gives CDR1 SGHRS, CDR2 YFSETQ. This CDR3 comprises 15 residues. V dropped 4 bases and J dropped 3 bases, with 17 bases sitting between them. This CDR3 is CASSAEDGRHYEQYF. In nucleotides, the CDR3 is TGCGCCAGCAGCGCCGAAGACGGACGGCACTACGAGCAGTACTTC.

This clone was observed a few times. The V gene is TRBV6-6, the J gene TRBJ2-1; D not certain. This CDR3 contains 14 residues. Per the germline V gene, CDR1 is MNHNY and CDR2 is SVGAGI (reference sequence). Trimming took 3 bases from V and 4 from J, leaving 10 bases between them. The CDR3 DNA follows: TGTGCCAGCAGTTATTCCCTACTATACAATGAGCAGTTCTTC. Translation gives CASSYSLLYNEQFF.

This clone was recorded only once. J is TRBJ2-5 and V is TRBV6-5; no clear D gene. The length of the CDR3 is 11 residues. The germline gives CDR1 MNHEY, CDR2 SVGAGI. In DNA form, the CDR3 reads TGTGGGTCCGGATTCTCGGAGACCCAGTACTTC. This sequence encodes CGSGFSETQYF.

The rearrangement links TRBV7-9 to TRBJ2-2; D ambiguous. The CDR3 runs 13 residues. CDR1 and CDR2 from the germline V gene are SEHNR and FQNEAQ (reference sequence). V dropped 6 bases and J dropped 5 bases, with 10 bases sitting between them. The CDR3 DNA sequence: TGTGCCAGCAGAGAAACCTCTACCGGGGAGCTGTTTTTT. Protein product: CASRETSTGELFF.

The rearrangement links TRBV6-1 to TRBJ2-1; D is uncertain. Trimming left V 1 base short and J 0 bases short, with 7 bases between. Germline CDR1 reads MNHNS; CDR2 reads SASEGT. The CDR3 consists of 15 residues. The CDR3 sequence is CASSEDSSSYNEQFF. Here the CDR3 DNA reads TGTGCCAGCAGTGAAGATAGTAGCTCCTACAATGAGCAGTTCTTC.

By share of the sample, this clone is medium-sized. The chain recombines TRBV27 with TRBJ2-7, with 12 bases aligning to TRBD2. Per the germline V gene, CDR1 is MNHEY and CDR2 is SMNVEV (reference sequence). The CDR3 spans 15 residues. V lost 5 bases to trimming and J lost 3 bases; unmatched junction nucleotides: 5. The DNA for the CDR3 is TGTGCCAGCAGTCTCCGGACTAGCGGGGACTACGAGCAGTACTTC. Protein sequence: CASSLRTSGDYEQYF.